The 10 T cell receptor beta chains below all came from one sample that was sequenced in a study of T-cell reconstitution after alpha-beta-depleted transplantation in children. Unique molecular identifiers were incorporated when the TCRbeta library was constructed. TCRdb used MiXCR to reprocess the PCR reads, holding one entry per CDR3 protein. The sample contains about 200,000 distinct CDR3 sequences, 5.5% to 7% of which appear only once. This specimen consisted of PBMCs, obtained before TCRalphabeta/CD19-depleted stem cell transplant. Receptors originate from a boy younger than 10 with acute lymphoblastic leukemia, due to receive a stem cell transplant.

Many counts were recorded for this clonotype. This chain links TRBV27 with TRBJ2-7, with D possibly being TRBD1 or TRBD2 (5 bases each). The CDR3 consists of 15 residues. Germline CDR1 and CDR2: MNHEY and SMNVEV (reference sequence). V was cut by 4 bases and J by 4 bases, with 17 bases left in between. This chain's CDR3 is CASSSRGVATYEQYF. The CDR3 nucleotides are TGTGCCAGCAGTTCCCGAGGGGTAGCAACGTACGAGCAGTACTTC.

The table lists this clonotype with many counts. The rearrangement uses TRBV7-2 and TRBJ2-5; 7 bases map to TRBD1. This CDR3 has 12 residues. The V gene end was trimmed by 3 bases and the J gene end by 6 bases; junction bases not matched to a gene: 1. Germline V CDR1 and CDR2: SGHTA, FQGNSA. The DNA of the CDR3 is TGTGCCAGCAGCTTGAGGGGGCAGACCCAGTACTTC. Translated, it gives CASSLRGQTQYF.

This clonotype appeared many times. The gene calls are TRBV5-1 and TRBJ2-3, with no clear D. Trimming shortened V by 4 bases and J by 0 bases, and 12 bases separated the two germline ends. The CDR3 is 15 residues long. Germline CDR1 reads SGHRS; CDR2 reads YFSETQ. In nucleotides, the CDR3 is TGCGCCAGCAGCGCCCAGGCGGAAAGCACAGATACGCAGTATTTT. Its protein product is CASSAQAESTDTQYF.

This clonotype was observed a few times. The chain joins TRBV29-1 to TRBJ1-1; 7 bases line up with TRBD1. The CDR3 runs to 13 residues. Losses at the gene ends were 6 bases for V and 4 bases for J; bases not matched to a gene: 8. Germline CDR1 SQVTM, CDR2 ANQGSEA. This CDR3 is CSVITGVSTEAFF. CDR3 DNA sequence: TGCAGCGTAATAACAGGGGTTAGCACTGAAGCTTTCTTT.

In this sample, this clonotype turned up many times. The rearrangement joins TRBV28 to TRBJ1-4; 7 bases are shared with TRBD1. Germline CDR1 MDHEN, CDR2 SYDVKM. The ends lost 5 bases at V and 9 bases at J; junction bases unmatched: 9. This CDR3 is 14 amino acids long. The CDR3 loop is CASSLGDSYQKLFF. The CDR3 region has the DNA TGTGCCAGCAGTCTAGGGGACAGCTACCAAAAACTGTTTTTT.

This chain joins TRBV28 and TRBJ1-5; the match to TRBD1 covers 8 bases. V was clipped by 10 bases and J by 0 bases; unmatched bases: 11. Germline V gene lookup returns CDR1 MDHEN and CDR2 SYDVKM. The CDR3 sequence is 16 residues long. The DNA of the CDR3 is TGTGCCACCCAGAAGAAGACAGGGGATAGCAATCAGCCCCAGCATTTT. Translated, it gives CATQKKTGDSNQPQHF.

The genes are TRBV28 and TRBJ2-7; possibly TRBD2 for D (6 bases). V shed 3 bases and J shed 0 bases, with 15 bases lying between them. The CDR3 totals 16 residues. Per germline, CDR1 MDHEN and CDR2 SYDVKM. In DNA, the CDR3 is TGTGCCAGCAGTTTTTCTTTAGCGGTGCTCTCCTACGAGCAGTACTTC. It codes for CASSFSLAVLSYEQYF.

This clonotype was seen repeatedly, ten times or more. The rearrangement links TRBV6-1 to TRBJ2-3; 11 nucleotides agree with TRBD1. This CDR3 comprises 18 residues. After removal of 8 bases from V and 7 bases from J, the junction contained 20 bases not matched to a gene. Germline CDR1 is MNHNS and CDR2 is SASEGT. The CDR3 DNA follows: TGTGCCAGCTCCCCTCTCGGGGGAGGACAGGGGGCCGGAAATACGCAGTATTTT. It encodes CASSPLGGGQGAGNTQYF.

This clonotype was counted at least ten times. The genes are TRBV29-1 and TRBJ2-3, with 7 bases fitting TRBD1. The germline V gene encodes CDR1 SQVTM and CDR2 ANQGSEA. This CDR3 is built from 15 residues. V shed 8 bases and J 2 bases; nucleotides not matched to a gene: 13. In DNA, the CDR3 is TGCAGCTCCAGGGTACGGGACAGCCTCACAGATACGCAGTATTTT. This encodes CSSRVRDSLTDTQYF.

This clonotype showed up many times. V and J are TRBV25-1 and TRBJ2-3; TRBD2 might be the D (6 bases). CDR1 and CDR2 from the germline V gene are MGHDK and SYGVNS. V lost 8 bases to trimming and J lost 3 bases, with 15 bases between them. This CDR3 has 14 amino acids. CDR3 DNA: TGTGCCAGCGGTCTTGGGGCGGGGACAGATACGCAGTATTTT. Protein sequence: CASGLGAGTDTQYF. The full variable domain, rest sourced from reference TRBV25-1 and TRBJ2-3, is EADIYQTPRYLVIGTGKKITLECSQTMGHDKMYWYQQDPGMELHLIHYSYGVNSTEKGDLSSESTVSRIRTEHFPLTLESARPSHTSQYLCASGLGAGTDTQYFGPGTRLTVL.